Sequencing of this TCR beta chain was carried out in a study of T-cell memory formation after mild COVID-19. TCRdb reprocessed the 5' RACE reads via MiXCR and lists one record per CDR3 protein. The sample lists a few hundred thousand distinct CDR3 sequences, 15% to 20% occurring once. This clonotype was seen a few times. Antigen: not known. Broader study findings: Cross-reactive memory appears to have joined, as suggested by some responding clones showing up in pre-infection memory.

Trimming at V came to 6 bases and at J to 6 bases, leaving 11 bases not matched to a gene. The CDR3 has 15 residues. Germline-derived CDR1 and CDR2 are MNHEY and SMNVEV (reference sequence). The sample comprised PBMCs or a T cell subset sorted from them (not recorded which). The chain is built from TRBV27 and TRBJ2-7; 10 nucleotides agree with TRBD2. The origin of this receptor is a young man who had mild COVID-19 (a few samples of this study predate the infection). Cell type and time point are not known. CDR3 amino acids: CASSRSGGPFIEQYV. The CDR3 nucleotides read TGTGCCAGCAGCCGTAGCGGGGGGCCGTTCATCGAGCAGTACGTC.